The 12 T cell receptor beta chains below all came from one sample that was sequenced in a study of T cells in Graves' hyperthyroidism and ophthalmopathy. TCR beta CDR3 regions were amplified from RNA transcripts. In the first-round RT-PCR of the TCR CDR3, the HTBI primer set was used. One entry per CDR3 protein, called by TCRdb with MiXCR from the multiplex PCR reads. The sample comprises 140,000 or so distinct CDR3 sequences, over 20% of which are singletons, and 60% to 80% rests with the top ten. Sequenced sample: blood. These receptors all stem from a woman aged 45-60 years with Graves' hyperthyroidism that later progressed to Graves' ophthalmopathy.

There are many counts of this clonotype. V usage is TRBV3-1 and J usage is TRBJ2-4; 11 nucleotides line up with TRBD2. The CDR3 loop spans 21 amino acids. The germline V gene has CDR1 LGHDT and CDR2 YNNKEL (reference sequence). Trimming at V came to 1 base and at J to 0 bases, leaving 14 bases not matched to a gene. The CDR3: CASSQGVSGRAGPGAKNIQYF. Here the CDR3 DNA reads TGTGCCAGCAGCCAAGGGGTTAGCGGGAGGGCAGGTCCGGGAGCCAAAAACATTCAGTACTTC.

This chain links TRBV28 with TRBJ2-1; 15 nucleotides match TRBD2. This CDR3 has 14 residues. CDR1 is MDHEN and CDR2 is SYDVKM in the germline V gene. V shed 10 bases and J 6 bases; nucleotides not matched to a gene: 4. The DNA for the CDR3 is TGTGCCATCCGGACTAGCGGGAGGGCCAATGAGCAGTTCTTC. Translating it yields CAIRTSGRANEQFF.

This clonotype appeared many times. J is TRBJ1-2 and V is TRBV5-6; a weak D match, TRBD1 (5 bases). The length of the CDR3 is 14 residues. Germline V CDR1 and CDR2: SGHDT, YYEEEE. V lost 6 bases to trimming and J lost 1 base, with 13 bases between them. The DNA for the CDR3 is TGTGCCAGCACTCCGGGGACGGATAACTATGGCTACACCTTC. Its protein is CASTPGTDNYGYTF.

The gene calls are TRBV20-1 and TRBJ2-5; D is uncertain. V shed 3 bases and J shed 2 bases, with 7 bases lying between them. Germline assignment: CDR1 DFQATT and CDR2 SNEGSKA (reference sequence). The CDR3 covers 12 residues. CDR3 nucleotide sequence: TGCAGTGCTAGTTCGGCGCAAGAGACCCAGTACTTC. Residues: CSASSAQETQYF.

The chain links TRBV20-1 to TRBJ2-5; maybe TRBD2 (7 bases). Trimming pared 5 bases from V and 9 bases from J, leaving 13 bases between. The CDR3 sequence is 11 residues long. The germline V gene encodes CDR1 DFQATT and CDR2 SNEGSKA (reference sequence). The CDR3 is CSAAQGGAQYF. DNA for the CDR3: TGCAGTGCTGCCCAAGGGGGGGCCCAGTACTTC.

In its sample, this clonotype was seen many times. V is TRBV5-6 and J is TRBJ2-2; D ambiguous. Germline V CDR1 and CDR2: SGHDT, YYEEEE. Trimming stripped 0 bases from V and 6 bases from J, with 9 bases between. The CDR3 spans 14 residues. CDR3 coding DNA: TGTGCCAGCAGCTTGGCGCGGCGGCCCGGGGAGCTGTTTTTT. Translation gives CASSLARRPGELFF.

This clonotype was recorded at least ten times. This chain connects TRBV29-1 to TRBJ2-3; 8 nucleotides align to TRBD2. CDR3 length equals 14 residues. V lost 7 bases to trimming and J lost 6 bases; unmatched junction nucleotides: 12. The germline V gene encodes CDR1 SQVTM and CDR2 ANQGSEA. The CDR3 DNA is TGCAGCGGCGGGGGGACGTCCTCGAGGGATACGCAGTATTTT. This encodes CSGGGTSSRDTQYF.

This clonotype was observed a handful of times. The J gene is TRBJ2-3, the V gene TRBV2; 10 positions agree with TRBD2. The germline V gene encodes CDR1 SNHLY and CDR2 FYNNEI. The CDR3 totals 15 residues. Trimming cost V 5 bases and J 4 bases; bases outside gene matches: 6. DNA for the CDR3: TGTGCCAGCAGTAGCGGGAGGGCCCAGGCAGATACGCAGTATTTT. Translated: CASSSGRAQADTQYF.

In its sample, this clonotype was seen a few times. The V gene is TRBV20-1, the J gene TRBJ1-2; possible D gene TRBD1, 6 bases. Germline CDR1 DFQATT, CDR2 SNEGSKA (reference sequence). This CDR3 comprises 12 residues. The V and J ends lost 6 bases and 4 bases respectively, with 12 bases between them. The CDR3 DNA reads as TGCAGTGCCCTAACAGGGCTCTATGGCTACACCTTC. It encodes CSALTGLYGYTF.

The J gene is TRBJ2-1, the V gene TRBV15, with 7 bases lining up with TRBD2. J gave up 8 bases and V 0 bases, and 4 bases lay outside the gene matches. From germline, CDR1 is LNHNV and CDR2 YYDKDF (reference sequence). This CDR3 has 14 amino acids. As DNA, the CDR3 is TGTGCCACCAGCAGAGATTGGGGGGGATATGAGCAGTTCTTC. As protein: CATSRDWGGYEQFF. Together with reference TRBV15 and TRBJ2-1, the CDR3 gives the full variable domain: DAMVIQNPRYQVTQFGKPVTLSCSQTLNHNVMYWYQQKSSQAPKLLFHYYDKDFNNEADTPDNFQSRRPNTSFCFLDIRSPGLGDTAMYLCATSRDWGGYEQFFGPGTRLTVL.

This clonotype was counted ten times or more. The rearrangement links TRBV7-2 to TRBJ2-7; 7 positions match TRBD1. The germline CDR1 and CDR2 sequences are SGHTA and FQGNSA. CDR3 size: 14 residues. Germline trimming cut 4 bases from V and 5 bases from J; bases unmatched to any gene: 8. The CDR3 spells CASSSTRQGHEQYF. Written as DNA, the CDR3 is TGTGCCAGCAGCTCGACCAGACAGGGCCACGAGCAGTACTTC.

This clonotype was recorded at least ten times. The V and J genes are TRBV12-3 or TRBV12-4 and TRBJ2-7; maybe TRBD2 (6 bases). The CDR3 is 14 amino acids. CDR3 loop: CASREGGSSYEQYF. The CDR3 DNA sequence: TGTGCTTCGCGAGAGGGAGGAAGCTCCTACGAGCAGTACTTC.